The 24 T cell receptor beta chains reported below all come from one sample, sequenced in a study of neurological immune-mediated disorders. TCRdb reanalysed the 5' RACE reads using MiXCR and keeps one entry per CDR3 protein. The sample carries tens of thousands of distinct CDR3 sequences, under 5.5% recorded once. Sequencing was done on a sample of PBMCs. These receptors came from a woman in her 70s with multiple sclerosis.

The chain joins TRBV4-2 to TRBJ2-1, with D unresolved. Germline values: CDR1 LGHNA, CDR2 YNFKEQ. The CDR3 is 11 residues long. V was pared by 5 bases and J by 8 bases, with 7 bases between. This CDR3 is CASSGRHEQFF. In nucleotides, the CDR3 is TGTGCCAGCAGCGGGCGCCATGAGCAGTTCTTC.

This clonotype was detected many times. This chain joins TRBV6-5 and TRBJ2-7; weak D call: TRBD1 (8 bases). The V gene's germline CDR1 is MNHEY and CDR2 SVGAGI. The CDR3 is made up of 15 amino acids. Trimming took off 2 bases at V and 6 bases at J, with 17 bases between the two ends. DNA for the CDR3: TGTGCCAGCAGTTACACGCGGACAGGGAGGGGCGAGCAGTACTTC. The encoded protein is CASSYTRTGRGEQYF.

This clonotype was observed many times. The chain recombines TRBV20-1 with TRBJ1-2; 7 positions match TRBD1. The junction had 12 bases not matched to a gene; V was cut back by 7 bases and J by 7 bases. The V gene's germline CDR1 is DFQATT and CDR2 SNEGSKA (reference sequence). This CDR3 has 13 residues. The CDR3 loop reads CSVRERGQTGYTF. Written as DNA, the CDR3 is TGCAGTGTCCGAGAAAGGGGGCAAACTGGCTACACCTTC.

Ten or more counts support this clonotype. The J gene is TRBJ1-1, the V gene TRBV15; D call uncertain. Germline CDR1 is LNHNV and CDR2 is YYDKDF (reference sequence). Trimming removed 2 bases from V and 6 bases from J, with 22 bases in between. This CDR3 comprises 17 residues. In nucleotides, the CDR3 is TGTGCCACCAGCAGAAATTTTCCCCCTCGTGCAAGGGCTGAAGCTTTCTTT. Protein product: CATSRNFPPRARAEAFF.

This clonotype was counted only a few times. The rearrangement uses TRBV20-1 and TRBJ2-7; D assignment may be TRBD1 or TRBD2 (5 bases each). The V and J ends lost 4 bases and 4 bases respectively, with 14 bases between them. Germline V lookup: CDR1 DFQATT, CDR2 SNEGSKA (reference sequence). This CDR3 is 13 amino acids long. DNA for the CDR3: TGCAGTGCTACGCTGGGACCGCGGTACGAGCAGTACTTC. Amino acids: CSATLGPRYEQYF.

This clonotype was picked up many times. V and J are TRBV29-1 and TRBJ2-6; a possible D gene is TRBD2 (5 bases). V shed 1 base and J shed 0 bases, with 10 bases lying between them. The V gene's germline CDR1 is SQVTM and CDR2 ANQGSEA. This CDR3 spans 16 amino acids. CDR3 DNA sequence: TGCAGCGTTGAAGGCGGGTGGACCTCTGGGGCCAACGTCCTGACTTTC. Protein: CSVEGGWTSGANVLTF.

This clonotype was counted at least ten times. The J gene is TRBJ2-1, the V gene TRBV7-2, with 9 bases that match TRBD2. V dropped 2 bases and J dropped 2; count of bases not matched to a gene: 4. The germline CDR1 and CDR2 sequences are SGHTA and FQGNSA. The CDR3 totals 16 residues. CDR3 DNA: TGTGCCAGCAGCTTAACTAGCGGGTTACCCTACAATGAGCAGTTCTTC. This codes for CASSLTSGLPYNEQFF.

In this sample, this clonotype turned up a few times. This sequence joins TRBV7-2 and TRBJ1-1; D is uncertain. The germline CDR1 and CDR2 sequences are SGHTA and FQGNSA. The CDR3 contains 13 residues. V lost 5 bases, J lost 2 bases, and 9 bases lay in between. CDR3 sequence: CASSPFINTEAFF. The CDR3 DNA follows: TGTGCCAGCAGCCCGTTTATAAACACTGAAGCTTTCTTT.

This clonotype was recorded many times. This chain joins TRBV6-5 and TRBJ2-1; D is unresolved. V lost 0 bases to trimming and J lost 0 bases, with 9 bases between them. This CDR3 region has 16 residues. Germline loops: CDR1 MNHEY, CDR2 SVGAGI. CDR3 protein: CASSYSIWTSYNEQFF. For the CDR3, the DNA is TGTGCCAGCAGTTACTCGATATGGACCTCCTACAATGAGCAGTTCTTC.

This clonotype was counted many times. This chain connects TRBV20-1 to TRBJ2-7; 8 bases align to TRBD2. The CDR3 length is 13 residues. Germline-derived CDR1 and CDR2 are DFQATT and SNEGSKA (reference sequence). With V trimmed by 5 bases and J by 6 bases, 9 bases remained unmatched. CDR3: CSASGTSRREQYF. In DNA, the CDR3 is TGCAGTGCTTCCGGGACTAGTCGTCGCGAGCAGTACTTC.

This clonotype was observed at least ten times. The chain has TRBV20-1 and TRBJ2-1; D may correspond to TRBD1 or TRBD2 (5 bases each). Germline V gives CDR1 DFQATT, CDR2 SNEGSKA (reference sequence). The CDR3 contains 16 residues. The ends were cut back, 2 bases at V and 0 bases at J, with 14 bases in the middle. The CDR3 nucleotides are TGCAGTGCTAGAAAACGGGGCGGGCTCTCCTACAATGAGCAGTTCTTC. It encodes CSARKRGGLSYNEQFF.

This clonotype was observed many times. This chain connects TRBV5-1 to TRBJ2-5, with no clear D. Germline lookup yields CDR1 SGHRS and CDR2 YFSETQ. Trimming left V 0 bases short and J 4 bases short, with 4 bases between. The CDR3 is made up of 12 amino acids. The CDR3 sequence is CASSLESETQYF. The CDR3 DNA is TGCGCCAGCAGCTTGGAGTCAGAGACCCAGTACTTC.

This clonotype was observed at least ten times. The chain recombines TRBV7-8 with TRBJ2-7; a weak D match, TRBD2 (6 bases). The CDR3 spans 14 residues. The V end lost 5 bases, the J end lost 6 bases, and 17 bases lay between the germline ends. Germline V CDR1 and CDR2: SGHVS, FQNEAQ. In DNA, the CDR3 is TGTGCCAGCAGCCCCCGGCTGGGGACTCCCGAGCAGTACTTC. It yields the protein CASSPRLGTPEQYF.

This clonotype showed up many times. The chain joins TRBV7-2 to TRBJ2-3; D perhaps matches TRBD2 (6 bases). This CDR3 is built from 13 residues. With 5 bases removed from V and 3 bases from J, the gap between germline ends came to 9 bases. Germline lookup yields CDR1 SGHTA and CDR2 FQGNSA. The CDR3: CASSRDSTDTQYF. In DNA, the CDR3 is TGTGCCAGCAGCCGGGACTCGACAGATACGCAGTATTTT.

This clonotype has at least ten counts. The J gene is TRBJ1-5, the V gene TRBV7-2, with unresolved D. The germline gives CDR1 SGHTA, CDR2 FQGNSA. The germline V and J ends were trimmed by 8 bases and 2 bases, with 16 bases remaining between them. The CDR3 has 15 amino acids. CDR3 protein: CASGALGLRNQPQHF. In DNA, the CDR3 is TGTGCCAGCGGTGCTCTCGGGCTCCGCAATCAGCCCCAGCATTTT.

This clonotype has ten or more counts. The V gene is TRBV10-3, the J gene TRBJ2-1; D unclear. Germline V CDR1 and CDR2: ENHRY, SYGVKD. V lost 6 bases, J lost 8 bases, and 14 bases lay in between. The CDR3 is 13 amino acids. CDR3 nucleotide sequence: TGTGCCATCAGCGTCGGAGACTCATATGAGCAGTTCTTC. Its translation: CAISVGDSYEQFF.

As to this clonotype: This could be a read error, since a much larger clone is one nucleotide away. This chain uses TRBV20-1 with TRBJ2-1; 9 nucleotides agree with TRBD2. The last part of the DNA fits TRBJ2-7 better; the J call may be wrong. Germline V gene lookup returns CDR1 DFQATT and CDR2 SNEGSKA (reference sequence). This CDR3 region has 13 residues. The CDR3 protein is CSAPGTSYYEQYF. Written as DNA, the CDR3 is TGCAGTGCTCCCGGGACTAGCTACTACGAGCAGTACTTC.

In its sample, this clonotype was seen many times. The V gene is TRBV5-1, the J gene TRBJ1-4, with 7 bases aligning to TRBD1. The CDR3 sequence is 17 residues long. The germline CDR1 and CDR2 sequences are SGHRS and YFSETQ. V lost 3 bases, J lost 10 bases, and 18 bases stayed unmatched. The CDR3 nucleotides are TGCGCCAGCAGCTCCTCGACAGGGATGACCCAATCGGGAAAACTGTTTTTT. Protein: CASSSSTGMTQSGKLFF. The full variable domain, rest sourced from reference TRBV5-1 and TRBJ1-4, is KAGVTQTPRYLIKTRGQQVTLSCSPISGHRSVSWYQQTPGQGLQFLFEYFSETQRNKGNFPGRFSGRQFSNSRSEMNVSTLELGDSALYLCASSSSTGMTQSGKLFFGSGTQLSVL.

This clonotype was counted at least ten times. The rearrangement links TRBV30 to TRBJ1-5, with no clear D. From germline, CDR1 is GTSNPN and CDR2 SVGIG (reference sequence). V shed 3 bases and J shed 6 bases, with 12 bases lying between them. The CDR3 loop spans 13 amino acids. The CDR3 region has the DNA TGTGCCTGGAGGCAAGAGGGAGGTCAGCCCCAGCATTTT. As protein: CAWRQEGGQPQHF.

Notes on this clonotype: A much larger clone differs from this one at a single base, so this may be a read error. The rearrangement links TRBV5-1 to TRBJ2-7, with unresolved D. CDR3 length equals 12 residues. Germline V CDR1 and CDR2: SGHRS, YFSETQ. The CDR3 loop is CDSSLANYEQYF. CDR3 bases: TGCGACAGCAGCTTGGCCAACTACGAGCAGTACTTC.

The genes are TRBV10-2 and TRBJ1-2; no reliable D call. Trimming cost V 7 bases and J 2 bases, with 14 bases left between them. CDR1 is WSHSY and CDR2 is SAAADI in the germline V gene. The CDR3 loop spans 14 amino acids. CDR3 sequence reads: CASKWETRNYGYTF. The CDR3 bases are TGCGCCAGCAAGTGGGAGACCAGAAACTATGGCTACACCTTC.

Ten or more counts support this clonotype. The J gene is TRBJ1-1, the V gene TRBV7-2; possible D gene TRBD1, 5 bases. The germline V and J ends were trimmed by 1 base and 10 bases, with 19 bases remaining between them. This CDR3 comprises 15 residues. CDR1 and CDR2 (germline): SGHTA, FQGNSA. Written as DNA, the CDR3 is TGTGCCAGCAGCTTAGGCCGCATAGGGCAGGGCGGAGCTTTCTTT. Its translation: CASSLGRIGQGGAFF.

In nucleotides, the CDR3 is TGTGCCAGCGCGAAAGGGGGACAGGTCTATGGCTACACCTTC. It codes for CASAKGGQVYGYTF. The chain recombines TRBV6-2 or TRBV6-3 with TRBJ1-2; 8 positions match TRBD1. Germline-derived CDR1 and CDR2 are MNHEY and SVGEGT. V lost 8 bases and J lost 4; bases outside the gene matches: 9. This CDR3 comprises 14 residues.

There are many counts of this clonotype. The V call is TRBV4-2, the J call TRBJ2-1; 8 nucleotides line up with TRBD2. The ends lost 3 bases at V and 5 bases at J; junction bases unmatched: 9. The CDR3 has 16 residues. Germline CDR1 reads LGHNA; CDR2 reads YNFKEQ. For the CDR3, the DNA is TGTGCCAGCAGCCAGCCCGCGGGAGGTATGCACAATGAGCAGTTCTTC. It is translated as CASSQPAGGMHNEQFF.